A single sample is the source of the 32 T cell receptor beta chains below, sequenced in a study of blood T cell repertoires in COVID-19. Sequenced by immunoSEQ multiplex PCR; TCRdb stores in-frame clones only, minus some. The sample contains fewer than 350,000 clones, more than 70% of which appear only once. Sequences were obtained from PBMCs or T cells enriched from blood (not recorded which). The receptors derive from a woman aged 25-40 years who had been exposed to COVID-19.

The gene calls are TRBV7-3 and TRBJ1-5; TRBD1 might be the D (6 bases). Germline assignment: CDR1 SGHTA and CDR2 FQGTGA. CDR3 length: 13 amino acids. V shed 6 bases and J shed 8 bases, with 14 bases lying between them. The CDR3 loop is CASSEDRLKPQHF. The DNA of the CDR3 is TGTGCCAGCAGTGAAGACAGGTTGAAGCCCCAGCATTTT.

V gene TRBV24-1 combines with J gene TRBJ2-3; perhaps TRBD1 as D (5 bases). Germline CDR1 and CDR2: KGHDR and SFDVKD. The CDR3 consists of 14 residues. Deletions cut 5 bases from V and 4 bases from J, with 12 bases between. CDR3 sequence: CATSVPGLPDTQYF. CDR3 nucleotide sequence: TGTGCCACCAGTGTACCAGGGCTGCCAGATACGCAGTATTTT.

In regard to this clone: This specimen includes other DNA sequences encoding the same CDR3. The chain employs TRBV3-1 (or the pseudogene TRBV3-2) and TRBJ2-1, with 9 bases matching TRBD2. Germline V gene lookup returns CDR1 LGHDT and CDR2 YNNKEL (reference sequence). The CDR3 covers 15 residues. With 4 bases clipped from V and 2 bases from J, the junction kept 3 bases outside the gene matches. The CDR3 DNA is TGTGCCAGCAGCCCTTTAGCGGGAGCCTACAATGAGCAGTTCTTC. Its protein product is CASSPLAGAYNEQFF.

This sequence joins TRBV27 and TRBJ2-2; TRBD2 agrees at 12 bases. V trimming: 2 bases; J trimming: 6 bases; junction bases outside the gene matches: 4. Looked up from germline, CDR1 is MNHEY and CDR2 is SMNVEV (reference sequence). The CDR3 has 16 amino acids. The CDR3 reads CASSLGLAGTAGELFF. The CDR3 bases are TGTGCCAGCAGTTTAGGACTAGCGGGAACGGCCGGGGAGCTGTTTTTT.

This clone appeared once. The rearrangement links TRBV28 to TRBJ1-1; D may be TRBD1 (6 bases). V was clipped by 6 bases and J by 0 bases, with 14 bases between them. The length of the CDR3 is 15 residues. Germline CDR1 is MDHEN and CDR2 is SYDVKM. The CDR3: CASSRTEGVNTEAFF. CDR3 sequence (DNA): TGTGCCAGCAGCCGCACAGAGGGGGTGAACACTGAAGCTTTCTTT.

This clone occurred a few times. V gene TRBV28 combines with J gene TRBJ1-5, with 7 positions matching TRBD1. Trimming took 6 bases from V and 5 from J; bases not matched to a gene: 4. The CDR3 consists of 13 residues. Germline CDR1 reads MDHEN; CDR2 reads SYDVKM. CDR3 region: CASRGQAHQPQHF. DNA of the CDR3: TGTGCCAGCAGAGGACAGGCCCATCAGCCCCAGCATTTT.

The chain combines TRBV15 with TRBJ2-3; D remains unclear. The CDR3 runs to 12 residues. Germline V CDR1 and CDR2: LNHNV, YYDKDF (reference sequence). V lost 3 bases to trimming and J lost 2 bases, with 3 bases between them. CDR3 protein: CATSRYTDTQYF. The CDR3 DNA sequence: TGTGCCACCAGCAGGTACACAGATACGCAGTATTTT.

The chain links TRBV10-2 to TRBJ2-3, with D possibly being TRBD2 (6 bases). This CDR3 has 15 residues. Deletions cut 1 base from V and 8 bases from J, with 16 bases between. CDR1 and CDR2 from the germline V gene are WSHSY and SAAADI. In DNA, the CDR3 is TGCGCCAGCAGTGAGTTTTCTAGCGCCCGGACTACGCAGTATTTT. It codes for CASSEFSSARTTQYF.

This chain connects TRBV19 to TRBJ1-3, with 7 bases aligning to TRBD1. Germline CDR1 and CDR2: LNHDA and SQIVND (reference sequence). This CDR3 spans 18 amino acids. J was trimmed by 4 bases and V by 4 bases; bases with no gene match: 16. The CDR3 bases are TGTGCCAGTAGTACAAGACAGGGCGATCGTAAGAGGGGAAACACCATATATTTT. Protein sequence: CASSTRQGDRKRGNTIYF. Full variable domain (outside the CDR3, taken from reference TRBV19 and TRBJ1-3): DGGITQSPKYLFRKEGQNVTLSCEQNLNHDAMYWYRQDPGQGLRLIYYSQIVNDFQKGDIAEGYSVSREKKESFPLTVTSAQKNPTAFYLCASSTRQGDRKRGNTIYFGEGSWLTVV.

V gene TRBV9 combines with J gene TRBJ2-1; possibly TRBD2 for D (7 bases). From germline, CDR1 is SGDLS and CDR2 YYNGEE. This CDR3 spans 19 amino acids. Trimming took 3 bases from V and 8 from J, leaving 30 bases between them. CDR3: CASSGIQGRQEGRGDEQFF. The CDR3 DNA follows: TGTGCCAGCAGCGGAATCCAGGGTCGCCAGGAGGGGAGGGGGGATGAGCAGTTCTTC.

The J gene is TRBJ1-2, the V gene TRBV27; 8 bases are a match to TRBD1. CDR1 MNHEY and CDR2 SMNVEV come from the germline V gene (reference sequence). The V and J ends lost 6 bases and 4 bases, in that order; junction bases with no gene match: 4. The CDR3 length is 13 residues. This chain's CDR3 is CASRQDRAYGYTF. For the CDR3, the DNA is TGTGCCAGCAGACAGGACAGGGCCTATGGCTACACCTTC.

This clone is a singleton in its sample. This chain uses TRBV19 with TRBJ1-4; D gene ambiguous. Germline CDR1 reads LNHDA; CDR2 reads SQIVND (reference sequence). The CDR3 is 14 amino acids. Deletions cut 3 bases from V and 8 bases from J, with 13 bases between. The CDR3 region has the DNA TGTGCCAGTAGTATCGAGGGAGTGAAGGAAAAACTGTTTTTT. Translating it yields CASSIEGVKEKLFF. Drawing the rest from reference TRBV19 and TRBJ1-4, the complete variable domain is DGGITQSPKYLFRKEGQNVTLSCEQNLNHDAMYWYRQDPGQGLRLIYYSQIVNDFQKGDIAEGYSVSREKKESFPLTVTSAQKNPTAFYLCASSIEGVKEKLFFGSGTQLSVL.

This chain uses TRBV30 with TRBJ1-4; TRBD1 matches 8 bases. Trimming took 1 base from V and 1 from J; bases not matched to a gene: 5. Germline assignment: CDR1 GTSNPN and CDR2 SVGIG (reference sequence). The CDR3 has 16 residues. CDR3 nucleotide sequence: TGTGCCTGGAGTGAAGGACAGGGTAAAACTAATGAAAAACTGTTTTTT. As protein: CAWSEGQGKTNEKLFF. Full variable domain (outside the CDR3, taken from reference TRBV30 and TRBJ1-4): SQTIHQWPATLVQPVGSPLSLECTVEGTSNPNLYWYRQAAGRGLQLLFYSVGIGQISSEVPQNLSASRPQDRQFILSSKKLLLSDSGFYLCAWSEGQGKTNEKLFFGSGTQLSVL.

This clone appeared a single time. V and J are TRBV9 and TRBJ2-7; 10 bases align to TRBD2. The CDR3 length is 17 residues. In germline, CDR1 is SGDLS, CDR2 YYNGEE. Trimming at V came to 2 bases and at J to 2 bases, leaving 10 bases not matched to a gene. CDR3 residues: CASSVGAGTSATYEQYF. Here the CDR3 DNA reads TGTGCCAGCAGCGTTGGGGCCGGGACTAGCGCAACCTACGAGCAGTACTTC.

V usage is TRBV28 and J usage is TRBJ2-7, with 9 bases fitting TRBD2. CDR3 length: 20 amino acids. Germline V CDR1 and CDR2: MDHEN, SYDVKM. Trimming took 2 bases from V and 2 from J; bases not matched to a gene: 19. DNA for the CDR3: TGTGCCAGCAGTTTAGTTCTGGGACAGCACGGACTAGCGCTAACCTACGAGCAGTACTTC. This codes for CASSLVLGQHGLALTYEQYF.

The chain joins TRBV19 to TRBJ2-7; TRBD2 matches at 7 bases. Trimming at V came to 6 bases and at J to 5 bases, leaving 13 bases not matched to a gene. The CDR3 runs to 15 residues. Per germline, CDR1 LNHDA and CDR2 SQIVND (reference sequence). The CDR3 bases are TGTGCCAGTAGGTCAGCGGCGGGAGAGTGGAACGAGCAGTACTTC. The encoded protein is CASRSAAGEWNEQYF.

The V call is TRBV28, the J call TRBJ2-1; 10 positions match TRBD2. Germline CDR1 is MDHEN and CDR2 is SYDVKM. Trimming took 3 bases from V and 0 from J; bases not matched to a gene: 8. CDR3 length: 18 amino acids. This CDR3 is CASSFRLAGAISYNEQFF. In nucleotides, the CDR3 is TGTGCCAGCAGTTTTCGGCTAGCGGGGGCTATCTCCTACAATGAGCAGTTCTTC.

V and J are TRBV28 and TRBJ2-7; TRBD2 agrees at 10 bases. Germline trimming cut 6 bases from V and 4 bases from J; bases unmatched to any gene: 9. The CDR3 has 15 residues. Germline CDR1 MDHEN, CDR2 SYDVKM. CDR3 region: CASRPGSSGRYEQYF. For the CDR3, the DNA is TGTGCCAGCAGACCCGGATCTAGCGGGAGATACGAGCAGTACTTC.

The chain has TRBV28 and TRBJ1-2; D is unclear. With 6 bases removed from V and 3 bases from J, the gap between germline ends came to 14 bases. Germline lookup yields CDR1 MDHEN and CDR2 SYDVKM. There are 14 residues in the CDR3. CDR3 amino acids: CASRTSGEHYGYTF. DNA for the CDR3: TGTGCCAGCAGGACATCCGGGGAACACTATGGCTACACCTTC.

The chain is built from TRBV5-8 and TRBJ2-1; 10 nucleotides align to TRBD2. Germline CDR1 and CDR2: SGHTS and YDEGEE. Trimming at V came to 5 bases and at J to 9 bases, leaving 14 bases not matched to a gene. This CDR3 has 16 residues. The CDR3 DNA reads TGTGCCAGCAGGGTTGGGGTTAGCGGGAGGACGAGTGAGCAGTTCTTC. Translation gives CASRVGVSGRTSEQFF. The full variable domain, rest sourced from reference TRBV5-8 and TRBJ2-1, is EAGVTQSPTHLIKTRGQQATLRCSPISGHTSVYWYQQALGLGLQFLLWYDEGEERNRGNFPPRFSGRQFPNYSSELNVNALELEDSALYLCASRVGVSGRTSEQFFGPGTRLTVL.

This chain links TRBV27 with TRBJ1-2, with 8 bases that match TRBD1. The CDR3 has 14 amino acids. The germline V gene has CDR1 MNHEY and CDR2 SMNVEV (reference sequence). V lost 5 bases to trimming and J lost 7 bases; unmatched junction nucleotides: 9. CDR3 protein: CASSPLTGGGGYTF. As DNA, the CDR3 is TGTGCCAGCAGTCCCCTCACAGGGGGTGGTGGCTACACCTTC.

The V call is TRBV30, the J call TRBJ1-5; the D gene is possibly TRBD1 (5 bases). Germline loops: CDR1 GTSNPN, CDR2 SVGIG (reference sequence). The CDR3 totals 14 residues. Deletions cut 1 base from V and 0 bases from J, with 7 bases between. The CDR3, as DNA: TGTGCCTGGAGTGGGGGCATTAGCAATCAGCCCCAGCATTTT. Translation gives CAWSGGISNQPQHF.

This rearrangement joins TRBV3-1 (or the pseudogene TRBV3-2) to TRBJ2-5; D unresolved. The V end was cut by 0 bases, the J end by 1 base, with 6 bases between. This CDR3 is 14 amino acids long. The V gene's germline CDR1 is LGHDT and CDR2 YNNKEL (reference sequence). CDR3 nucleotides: TGTGCCAGCAGCCAAGACCCCAGCCAAGAGACCCAGTACTTC. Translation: CASSQDPSQETQYF.

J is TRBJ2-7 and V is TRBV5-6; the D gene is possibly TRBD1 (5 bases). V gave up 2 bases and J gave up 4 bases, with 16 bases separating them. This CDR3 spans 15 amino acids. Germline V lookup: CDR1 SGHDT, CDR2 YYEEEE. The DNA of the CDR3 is TGTGCCAGCAGCTTTGCCGTCAGGGATGTTTACGAGCAGTACTTC. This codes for CASSFAVRDVYEQYF.

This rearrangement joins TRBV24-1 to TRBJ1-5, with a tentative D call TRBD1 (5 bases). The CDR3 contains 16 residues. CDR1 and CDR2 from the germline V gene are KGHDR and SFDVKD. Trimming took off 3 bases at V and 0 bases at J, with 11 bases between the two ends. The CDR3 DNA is TGTGCCACCAGTGATCCGACAGCAAATAGCAATCAGCCCCAGCATTTT. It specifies CATSDPTANSNQPQHF.

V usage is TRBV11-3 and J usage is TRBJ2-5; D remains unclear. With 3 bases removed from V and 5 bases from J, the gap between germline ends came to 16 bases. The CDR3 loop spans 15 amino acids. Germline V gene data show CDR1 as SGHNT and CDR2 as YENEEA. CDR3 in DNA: TGTGCCAGCAGCTTTCCTGCTGCGTTAGTGGAGACCCAGTACTTC. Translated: CASSFPAALVETQYF.

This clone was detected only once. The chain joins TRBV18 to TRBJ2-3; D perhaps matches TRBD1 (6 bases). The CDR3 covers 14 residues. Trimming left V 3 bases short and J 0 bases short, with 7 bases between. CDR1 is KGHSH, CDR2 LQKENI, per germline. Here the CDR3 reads CASSPRGSTDTQYF. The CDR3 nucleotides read TGTGCCAGCTCACCCAGGGGTAGCACAGATACGCAGTATTTT.

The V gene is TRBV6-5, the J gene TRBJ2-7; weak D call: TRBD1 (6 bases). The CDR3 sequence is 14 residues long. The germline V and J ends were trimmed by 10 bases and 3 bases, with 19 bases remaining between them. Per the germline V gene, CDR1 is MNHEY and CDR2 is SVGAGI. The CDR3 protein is CATIPQGSSYEQYF. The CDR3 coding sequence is TGTGCCACCATCCCACAGGGAAGCAGCTACGAGCAGTACTTC.

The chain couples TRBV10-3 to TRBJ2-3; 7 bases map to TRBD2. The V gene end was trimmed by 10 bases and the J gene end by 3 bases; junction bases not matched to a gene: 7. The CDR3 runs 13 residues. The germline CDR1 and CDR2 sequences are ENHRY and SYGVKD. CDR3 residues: CATQRERTDTQYF. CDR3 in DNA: TGTGCCACTCAGCGGGAACGGACAGATACGCAGTATTTT.

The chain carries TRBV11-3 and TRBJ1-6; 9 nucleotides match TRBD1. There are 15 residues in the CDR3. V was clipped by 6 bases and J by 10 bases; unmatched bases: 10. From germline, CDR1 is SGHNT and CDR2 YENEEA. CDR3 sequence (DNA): TGTGCCAGCAGGTTGGCCGGGACAGGGTTCTCACCCCTCCACTTT. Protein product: CASRLAGTGFSPLHF.

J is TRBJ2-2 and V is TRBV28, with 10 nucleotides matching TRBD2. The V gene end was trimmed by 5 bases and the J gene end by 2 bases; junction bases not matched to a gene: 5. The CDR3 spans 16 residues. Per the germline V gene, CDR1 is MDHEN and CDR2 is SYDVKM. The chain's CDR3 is CASSPSGSANTGELFF. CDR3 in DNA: TGTGCCAGCAGTCCTAGCGGGAGCGCCAACACCGGGGAGCTGTTTTTT.

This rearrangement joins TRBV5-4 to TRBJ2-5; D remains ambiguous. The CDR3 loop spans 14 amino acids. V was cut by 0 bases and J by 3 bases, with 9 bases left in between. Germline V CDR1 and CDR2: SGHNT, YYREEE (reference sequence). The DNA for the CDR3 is TGTGCCAGCAGCTTGGGTCAGCGAAAAGAGACCCAGTACTTC. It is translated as CASSLGQRKETQYF.